This T cell receptor (beta chain) was captured by sequencing in a study of PD-1 blockade in classical Hodgkin lymphoma. Study-wide results and limits: Diversity similar to that of newly diagnosed patients was seen at baseline in complete responders.

Sequenced by immunoSEQ multiplex PCR; TCRdb stores in-frame clones only, minus some. The sample lists about 50,000 clones, roughly 73% occurring once. Trimming removed 0 bases at V and 0 bases at J, with 9 bases between. CDR1 MNHEY and CDR2 SVGAGI come from the germline V gene. The CDR3 runs 15 residues. Each patient's relapse followed autologous stem cell transplantation, and brentuximab vedotin exposure varied. Reported best responses ranged across complete response, partial response or progressive disease. A few counts support this clone. As yet, its antigen is unknown. Other DNA sequences from this sample encode an identical CDR3 as well.

This specimen consisted of peripheral blood mononuclear cells (PBMCs), obtained before the second cycle of nivolumab. The TCR was taken from a human donor with classical Hodgkin lymphoma. This rearrangement joins TRBV6-5 to TRBJ2-7; D is unresolved. The CDR3 is CASSYSGSSSYEQYF. CDR3 DNA: TGTGCCAGCAGTTACTCGGGTAGTAGCTCCTACGAGCAGTACTTC.